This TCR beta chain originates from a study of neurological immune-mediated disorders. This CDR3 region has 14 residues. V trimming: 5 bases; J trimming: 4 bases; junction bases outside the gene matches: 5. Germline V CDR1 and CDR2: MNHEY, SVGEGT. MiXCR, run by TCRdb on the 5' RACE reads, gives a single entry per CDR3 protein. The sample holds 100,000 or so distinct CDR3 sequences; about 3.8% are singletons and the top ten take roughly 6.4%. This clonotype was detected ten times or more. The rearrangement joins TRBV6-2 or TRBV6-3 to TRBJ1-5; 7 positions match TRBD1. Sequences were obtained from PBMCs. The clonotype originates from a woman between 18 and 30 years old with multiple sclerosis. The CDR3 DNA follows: TGTGCCAGCAGTACGGGGACAGAGAATCAGCCCCAGCATTTT. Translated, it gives CASSTGTENQPQHF.